What follows describes a single T cell receptor (beta chain). MiXCR was run by TCRdb on the RT-PCR reads, yielding one entry per CDR3 protein. The table includes fewer than 700,000 distinct CDR3 sequences, under 15% detected once. The germline V gene encodes CDR1 SQVTM and CDR2 ANQGSEA. CDR3 size: 11 residues. V was pared by 6 bases and J by 5 bases, with 11 bases between. The source of the sample is a study of response to subunit inactivated influenza vaccine. Sequencing used PBMCs from blood, obtained roughly 48 days after vaccination. The sequence was obtained from a man in his fifties who received an inactivated influenza vaccine. The V call is TRBV29-1, the J call TRBJ2-7; possibly TRBD1 for D (6 bases). The CDR3 spells CSVRGGHEQYF. The CDR3 DNA is TGCAGCGTGCGAGGGGGACACGAGCAGTACTTC.